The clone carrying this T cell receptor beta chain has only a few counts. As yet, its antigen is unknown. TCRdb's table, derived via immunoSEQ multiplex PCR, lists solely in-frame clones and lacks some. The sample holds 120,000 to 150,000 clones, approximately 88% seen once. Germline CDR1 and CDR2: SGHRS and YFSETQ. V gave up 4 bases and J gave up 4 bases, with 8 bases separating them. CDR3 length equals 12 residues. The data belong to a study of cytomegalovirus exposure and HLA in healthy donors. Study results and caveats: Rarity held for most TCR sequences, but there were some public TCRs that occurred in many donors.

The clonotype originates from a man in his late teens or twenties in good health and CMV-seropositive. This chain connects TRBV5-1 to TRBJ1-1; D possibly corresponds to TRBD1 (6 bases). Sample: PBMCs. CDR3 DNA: TGCGCCAGCAGCAACAGGGCCACTGAAGCTTTCTTT. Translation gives CASSNRATEAFF.